This T cell receptor beta chain was identified during a study of molecular identifiers for immune sequencing clone quantification. Findings and limits, study-wide: Over 99% of effector molecules, yet under 1% of naive-cell molecules, were held by clones above 20 RNA copies.

From the PCR reads, TCRdb called clonotypes with MiXCR, one entry per CDR3 protein. The sample gives roughly 86,000 distinct CDR3 sequences, 15% to 20% of which show up once; 0.7% to 0.95% is in the top ten. This clonotype was seen only a few times. The antigen remains unidentified. Researchers sorted naive CD8 T cells as cells that were CD8+CD4-CCR7+CD45RA+. The germline CDR1 and CDR2 sequences are SGHDN and FVKESK. Trimming removed 1 base from V and 6 bases from J; junction bases left unmatched: 3. This CDR3 is 15 amino acids long. V is TRBV14 and J is TRBJ2-7, with TRBD2 matching 13 bases. The material sequenced was naive CD8+ T cells from blood, with Jurkat cell RNA spiked in. Subset indicated: FACS-sorted CD8+CD4-CCR7+CD45RA+ naive T cells. The sequence was obtained from a human donor in good health. Some libraries in this study had Jurkat cell RNA spiked in. As DNA, the CDR3 is TGTGCCAGCAGCCAAGGGACTAGCGGGGGATCCGAGCAGTACTTC. Its translation: CASSQGTSGGSEQYF. The full variable domain, in which reference TRBV14 and TRBJ2-7 provide the parts outside the CDR3, is EAGVTQFPSHSVIEKGQTVTLRCDPISGHDNLYWYRRVMGKEIKFLLHFVKESKQDESGMPNNRFLAERTGGTYSTLKVQPAELEDSGVYFCASSQGTSGGSEQYFGPGTRLTVT.